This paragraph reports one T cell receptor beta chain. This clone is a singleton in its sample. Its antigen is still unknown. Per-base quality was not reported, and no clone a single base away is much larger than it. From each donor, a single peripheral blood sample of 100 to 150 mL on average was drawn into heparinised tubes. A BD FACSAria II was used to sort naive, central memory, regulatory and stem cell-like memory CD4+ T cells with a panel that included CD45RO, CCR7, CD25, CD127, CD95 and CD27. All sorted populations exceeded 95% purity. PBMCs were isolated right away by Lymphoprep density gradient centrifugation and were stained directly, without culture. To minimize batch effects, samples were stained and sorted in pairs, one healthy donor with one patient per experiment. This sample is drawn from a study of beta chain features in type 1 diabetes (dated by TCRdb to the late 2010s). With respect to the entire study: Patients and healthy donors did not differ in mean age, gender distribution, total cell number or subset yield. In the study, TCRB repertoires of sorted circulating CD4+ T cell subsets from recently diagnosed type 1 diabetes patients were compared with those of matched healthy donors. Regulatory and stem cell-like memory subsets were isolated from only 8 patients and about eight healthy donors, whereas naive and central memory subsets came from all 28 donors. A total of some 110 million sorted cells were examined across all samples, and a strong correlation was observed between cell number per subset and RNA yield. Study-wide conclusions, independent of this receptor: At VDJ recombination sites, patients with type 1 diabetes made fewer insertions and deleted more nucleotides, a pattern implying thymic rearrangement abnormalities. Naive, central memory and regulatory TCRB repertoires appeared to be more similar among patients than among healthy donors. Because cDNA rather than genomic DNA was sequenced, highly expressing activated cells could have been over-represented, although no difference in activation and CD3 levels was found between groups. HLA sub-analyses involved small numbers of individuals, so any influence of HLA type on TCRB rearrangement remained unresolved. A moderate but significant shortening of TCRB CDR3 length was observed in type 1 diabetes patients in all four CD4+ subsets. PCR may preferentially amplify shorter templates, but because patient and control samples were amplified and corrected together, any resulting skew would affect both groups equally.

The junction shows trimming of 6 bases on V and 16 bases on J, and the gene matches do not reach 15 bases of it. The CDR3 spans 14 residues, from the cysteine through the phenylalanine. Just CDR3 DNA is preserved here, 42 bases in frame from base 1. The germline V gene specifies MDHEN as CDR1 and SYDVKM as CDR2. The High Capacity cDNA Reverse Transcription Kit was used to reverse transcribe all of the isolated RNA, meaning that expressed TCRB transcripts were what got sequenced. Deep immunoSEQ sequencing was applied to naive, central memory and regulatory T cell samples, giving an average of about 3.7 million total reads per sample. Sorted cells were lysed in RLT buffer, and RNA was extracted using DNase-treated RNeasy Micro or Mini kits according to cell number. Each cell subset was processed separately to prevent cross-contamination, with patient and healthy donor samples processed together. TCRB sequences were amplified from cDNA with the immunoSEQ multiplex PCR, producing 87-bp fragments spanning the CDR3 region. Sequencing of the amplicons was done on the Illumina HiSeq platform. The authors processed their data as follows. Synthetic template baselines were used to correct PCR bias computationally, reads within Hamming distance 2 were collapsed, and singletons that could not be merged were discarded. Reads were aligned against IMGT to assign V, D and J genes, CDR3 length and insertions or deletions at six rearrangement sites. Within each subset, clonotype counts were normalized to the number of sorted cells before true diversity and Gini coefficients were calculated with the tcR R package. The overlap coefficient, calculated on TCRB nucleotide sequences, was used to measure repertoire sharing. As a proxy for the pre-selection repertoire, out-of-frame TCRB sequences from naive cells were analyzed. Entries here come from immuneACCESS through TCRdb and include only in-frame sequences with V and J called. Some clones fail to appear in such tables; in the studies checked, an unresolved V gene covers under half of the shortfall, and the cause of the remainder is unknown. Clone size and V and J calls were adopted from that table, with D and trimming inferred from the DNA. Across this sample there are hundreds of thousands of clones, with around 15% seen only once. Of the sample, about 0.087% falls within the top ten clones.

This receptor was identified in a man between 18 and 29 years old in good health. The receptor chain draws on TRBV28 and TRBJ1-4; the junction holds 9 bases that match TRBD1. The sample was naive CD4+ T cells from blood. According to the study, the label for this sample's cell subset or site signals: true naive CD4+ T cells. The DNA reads TGTGCCAGCAGCCACCGGGACAGGGCCGTTACACAGTTTTTT. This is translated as CASSHRDRAVTQFF.